This entry lists 17 T cell receptor beta chains sequenced from one sample in a study of CD8 T cells in Susac syndrome. Reverse transcription of 0.5 to 1 ug RNA was carried out with random hexamers. TCRdb fed the immunoSEQ multiplex PCR reads into MiXCR, producing one record per CDR3 protein. The sample carries some 190,000 distinct CDR3 sequences, roughly 95% recorded once. Sequencing was carried out using CD4+ T cells from PBMCs. The receptor set was obtained from a human donor in good health.

The rearrangement links TRBV7-2 to TRBJ2-1; 13 bases line up with TRBD2. Looked up from germline, CDR1 is SGHTA and CDR2 is FQGNSA. The CDR3 has 15 residues. With V trimmed by 8 bases and J by 4 bases, 5 bases remained unmatched. The CDR3 loop reads CASGLAGDGYNEQFF. The DNA of the CDR3 is TGTGCCAGCGGACTAGCGGGAGACGGGTACAATGAGCAGTTCTTC.

The chain uses TRBV19 and TRBJ1-2; D might be TRBD1 (5 bases). CDR3 length: 13 amino acids. V lost 3 bases and J lost 3, with 8 bases in between. From germline, CDR1 is LNHDA and CDR2 SQIVND (reference sequence). CDR3 coding DNA: TGTGCCAGTAGTATTAGGGGTGACTATGGCTACACCTTC. Translated, it gives CASSIRGDYGYTF.

J is TRBJ2-7 and V is TRBV11-2; the D gene is possibly TRBD2 (6 bases). The CDR3 contains 16 residues. The germline V gene has CDR1 SGHAT and CDR2 FQNNGV. With 5 bases removed from V and 0 bases from J, the gap between germline ends came to 17 bases. The CDR3 loop is CASSPSWAGSSYEQYV. For the CDR3, the DNA is TGTGCCAGCAGCCCCTCCTGGGCGGGGAGCTCCTACGAGCAGTACGTC.

V gene TRBV12-3 or TRBV12-4 combines with J gene TRBJ2-6, with unresolved D. The V end was cut by 6 bases, the J end by 1 base, with 4 bases between. The CDR3 has 13 residues. The CDR3 sequence is CASRISGANVLTF. CDR3 bases: TGTGCCAGCAGAATTTCTGGGGCCAACGTCCTGACTTTC.

V usage is TRBV18 and J usage is TRBJ1-5; 7 bases line up with TRBD1. V trimming: 5 bases; J trimming: 1 base; junction bases outside the gene matches: 8. Germline V gene data show CDR1 as KGHSH and CDR2 as LQKENI. The CDR3 extends over 16 amino acids. This CDR3 reads CASSDKGGGSNQPQHF. The CDR3 bases are TGTGCCAGCTCAGACAAAGGGGGCGGGAGCAATCAGCCCCAGCATTTT.

The chain joins TRBV15 to TRBJ2-1; the D gene is possibly TRBD2 (6 bases). CDR1 is LNHNV and CDR2 is YYDKDF in the germline V gene (reference sequence). Trimming removed 0 bases at V and 12 bases at J, with 18 bases between. The length of the CDR3 is 15 residues. The CDR3 nucleotides are TGTGCCACCAGCAGAGAGAGGGACTCCTGGGCGCGGCAGTTCTTC. Translating gives CATSRERDSWARQFF.

This chain links TRBV30 with TRBJ1-1; possibly TRBD1 for D (6 bases). The CDR3 loop spans 14 amino acids. Germline V CDR1 and CDR2: GTSNPN, SVGIG (reference sequence). V lost 4 bases and J 7 bases, leaving 19 bases between the germline ends. The CDR3 DNA reads as TGTGCCTGGACTGTCCTACATGTAGGGGGTGAAGCTTTCTTT. It is translated as CAWTVLHVGGEAFF. The variable domain in full, with the rest retrieved from reference TRBV30 and TRBJ1-1, is SQTIHQWPATLVQPVGSPLSLECTVEGTSNPNLYWYRQAAGRGLQLLFYSVGIGQISSEVPQNLSASRPQDRQFILSSKKLLLSDSGFYLCAWTVLHVGGEAFFGQGTRLTVV.

The chain combines TRBV5-1 with TRBJ2-7; D assignment may be TRBD1 or TRBD2 (5 bases each). V was trimmed by 4 bases and J by 2 bases, leaving 13 bases between them. The CDR3 is made up of 14 amino acids. Germline assignment: CDR1 SGHRS and CDR2 YFSETQ. CDR3 sequence (DNA): TGCGCCAGCAGCATCCGGGACGGACCCTACGAGCAGTACTTC. It is translated as CASSIRDGPYEQYF.

In nucleotides, the CDR3 is TGTGCCAGCAGCTTAGGGCTAGGGGGAGAGACCCAGTACTTC. It codes for CASSLGLGGETQYF. The V gene is TRBV7-2, the J gene TRBJ2-5; a weak D match, TRBD1 (6 bases). The V end was cut by 1 base, the J end by 4 bases, with 10 bases between. The CDR3 runs 14 residues. Germline V gives CDR1 SGHTA, CDR2 FQGNSA.

This sequence joins TRBV6-1 and TRBJ2-6, with D perhaps TRBD2 (7 bases). Germline V CDR1 and CDR2: MNHNS, SASEGT. This CDR3 comprises 17 residues. V lost 8 bases, J lost 0 bases, and 17 bases lay in between. CDR3 residues: CASGRPGGTSGANVLTF. For the CDR3, the DNA is TGTGCCAGCGGGAGACCGGGGGGCACCTCTGGGGCCAACGTCCTGACTTTC.

The V gene is TRBV20-1, the J gene TRBJ2-5, with 8 nucleotides matching TRBD2. CDR3 length equals 15 residues. The germline V gene encodes CDR1 DFQATT and CDR2 SNEGSKA (reference sequence). The V gene end was trimmed by 1 base and the J gene end by 5 bases; junction bases not matched to a gene: 9. The CDR3 loop is CSARAGSGTGETQYF. The CDR3, as DNA: TGCAGTGCTAGAGCGGGTAGCGGGACTGGGGAGACCCAGTACTTC.

The rearrangement joins TRBV9 to TRBJ1-5, with D possibly matching TRBD1 (6 bases). The germline V gene has CDR1 SGDLS and CDR2 YYNGEE. V was clipped by 4 bases and J by 0 bases, with 11 bases between them. The CDR3 has 15 amino acids. CDR3 residues: CASSPGTHSNQPQHF. CDR3 nucleotide sequence: TGTGCCAGCAGCCCCGGGACACATAGCAATCAGCCCCAGCATTTT.

The V gene is TRBV20-1, the J gene TRBJ1-1; D is undetermined. The V end was cut by 6 bases, the J end by 0 bases, with 14 bases between. Germline V gene sequence: CDR1 DFQATT, CDR2 SNEGSKA (reference sequence). There are 14 residues in the CDR3. CDR3 protein: CSAYPRRMNTEAFF. CDR3 in DNA: TGCAGTGCGTATCCTCGACGAATGAACACTGAAGCTTTCTTT.

The V gene is TRBV2, the J gene TRBJ2-1, with D possibly TRBD2 on 5 matching bases. CDR3 length: 14 amino acids. Trimming took off 0 bases at V and 8 bases at J, with 11 bases between the two ends. Germline assignment: CDR1 SNHLY and CDR2 FYNNEI. For the CDR3, the DNA is TGTGCCAGCAGTGAAGCGCGAGCGGTCGATGAGCAGTTCTTC. It is translated as CASSEARAVDEQFF.

This clonotype was picked up a small number of times. This chain uses TRBV30 with TRBJ2-5; TRBD2 is a possible D gene (5 bases). Trimming took 1 base from V and 2 from J, leaving 5 bases between them. CDR1 GTSNPN and CDR2 SVGIG come from the germline V gene (reference sequence). The CDR3 is made up of 12 amino acids. CDR3 sequence (DNA): TGTGCCTGGAGTGGCGGGCAAGAGACCCAGTACTTC. Protein sequence: CAWSGGQETQYF.

The chain links TRBV28 to TRBJ1-2, with a weak D call TRBD1 (5 bases). Trimming pared 5 bases from V and 7 bases from J, leaving 17 bases between. In germline, CDR1 is MDHEN, CDR2 SYDVKM. The CDR3 has 14 residues. The CDR3 nucleotides read TGTGCCAGCAGTGGAGATATAGGGGTCGGTGGCTACACCTTC. This encodes CASSGDIGVGGYTF.

CDR3 nucleotide sequence: TGTGCCAGCAGTTTGAGGGGGTCGGGAGGCTACACCTTC. This codes for CASSLRGSGGYTF. The gene calls are TRBV27 and TRBJ1-2, with a tentative D call TRBD1 (6 bases). The CDR3 runs to 13 residues. Trimming took off 3 bases at V and 8 bases at J, with 13 bases between the two ends. CDR1 is MNHEY, CDR2 SMNVEV, per germline (reference sequence).